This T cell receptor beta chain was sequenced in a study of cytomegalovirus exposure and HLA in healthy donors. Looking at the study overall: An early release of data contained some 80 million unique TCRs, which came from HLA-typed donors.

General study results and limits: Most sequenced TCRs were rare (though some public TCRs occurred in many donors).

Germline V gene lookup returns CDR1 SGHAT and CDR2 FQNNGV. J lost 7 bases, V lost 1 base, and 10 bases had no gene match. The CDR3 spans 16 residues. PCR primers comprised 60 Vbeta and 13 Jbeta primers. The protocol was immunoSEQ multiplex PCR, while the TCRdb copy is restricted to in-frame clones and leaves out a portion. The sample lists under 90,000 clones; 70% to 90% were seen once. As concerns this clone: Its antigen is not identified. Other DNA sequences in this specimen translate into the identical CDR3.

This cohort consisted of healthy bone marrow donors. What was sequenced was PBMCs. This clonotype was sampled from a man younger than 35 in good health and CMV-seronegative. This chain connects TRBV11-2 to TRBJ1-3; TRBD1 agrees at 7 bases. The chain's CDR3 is CASSLVGTAIGNTIYF. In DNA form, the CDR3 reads TGTGCCAGCAGCTTAGTCGGGACAGCAATAGGGAACACCATATATTTT.